This T cell receptor (beta chain) was sequenced during a study of cytomegalovirus exposure and HLA in healthy donors. Study-level findings and limits: TCR beta chain V- and J-gene trimming was linked, in a later analysis, to a missense variant in DCLRE1C. Later work found most CMV-associated TCR beta chains apparently HLA-restricted.

Germline assignment: CDR1 MNHGY and CDR2 SVAAGI. The CDR3 is 17 amino acids. V lost 5 bases to trimming and J lost 2 bases, with 22 bases between them. Samples came from healthy bone marrow donors. This clone appeared a few times. Its target is unknown. The PCR employed 60 Vbeta primers together with 13 Jbeta primers. Method: immunoSEQ multiplex PCR; TCRdb's copy keeps in-frame clones and lacks some. This table has 100,000 to 120,000 clones, around 72% appearing once. The chain links TRBV6-9 to TRBJ2-7, with D possibly being TRBD1 (6 bases). The sample comprised PBMCs. The TCR originated in a male donor in good health and CMV-seronegative. The CDR3 nucleotides read TGTGCCAGCAGTCGGGAAGGCCGGGACAAAAGGCCCTACGAGCAGTACTTC. Translating gives CASSREGRDKRPYEQYF.